These 8 T cell receptor beta chains share one sample of origin, sequenced in a study of shared clonotypes between healthy human individuals. Repertoires were generated with immunoSEQ multiplex PCR, while TCRdb's copy carries only in-frame clones and drops some. Among more than 550,000 clones listed, around 92% were seen once. CD45RO-negative, CCR7-positively selected cells formed the naive CD8 fraction, excluding terminally differentiated effector memory CD45RA+ cells. Source material: naive CD8+ T cells sorted from blood. The receptors come from a man aged 30-40 years in good health.

This rearrangement joins TRBV9 to TRBJ1-1; D is ambiguous. CDR3 length: 12 residues. The V and J ends lost 3 bases and 6 bases respectively, with 9 bases between them. Germline V gene lookup returns CDR1 SGDLS and CDR2 YYNGEE. CDR3 region: CASSEGGAEAFF. DNA of the CDR3: TGTGCCAGCAGCGAGGGAGGAGCTGAAGCTTTCTTT.

This clone was seen more than once but under ten times. The gene calls are TRBV2 and TRBJ2-1, with D perhaps TRBD1 (6 bases). The CDR3 is made up of 12 amino acids. The germline V and J ends were trimmed by 10 bases and 6 bases, with 13 bases remaining between them. The germline gives CDR1 SNHLY, CDR2 FYNNEI. The CDR3: CANKQGSNEQFF. CDR3 nucleotides: TGTGCCAACAAACAGGGATCCAATGAGCAGTTCTTC.

The genes are TRBV7-3 and TRBJ2-5; 13 bases map to TRBD2. Unmatched junction bases numbered 5, after V lost 5 bases and J lost 5 bases. Germline CDR1 SGHTA, CDR2 FQGTGA. The CDR3 has 15 amino acids. CDR3 loop: CASSPGLAGDETQYF. The CDR3 DNA reads as TGTGCCAGCAGCCCTGGACTAGCGGGAGATGAGACCCAGTACTTC.

The chain carries TRBV7-9 and TRBJ2-1; 13 positions agree with TRBD2. CDR3 length: 17 amino acids. With V trimmed by 5 bases and J by 4 bases, 8 bases remained unmatched. Germline CDR1 is SEHNR and CDR2 is FQNEAQ (reference sequence). The CDR3 region is CASSQGLAGRGYNEQFF. DNA for the CDR3: TGTGCCAGCAGCCAGGGACTAGCGGGAAGGGGATACAATGAGCAGTTCTTC.

J is TRBJ2-7 and V is TRBV7-8; D gene uncertain. The germline V and J ends were trimmed by 1 base and 3 bases, with 13 bases remaining between them. Germline V lookup: CDR1 SGHVS, CDR2 FQNEAQ. The CDR3 covers 15 residues. CDR3 DNA: TGTGCCAGCAGCTTAGTAGGCGCGCATGGCTACGAGCAGTACTTC. It yields the protein CASSLVGAHGYEQYF.

CDR3 in amino acids: CAISEALAGDEQFF. In DNA form, the CDR3 reads TGTGCCATCAGTGAGGCGTTAGCGGGAGATGAGCAGTTCTTC. The genes are TRBV10-3 and TRBJ2-1; 9 bases map to TRBD2. The junction had 4 bases not matched to a gene; V was cut back by 2 bases and J by 8 bases. Germline-derived CDR1 and CDR2 are ENHRY and SYGVKD. The CDR3 sequence is 14 residues long.

The rearrangement uses TRBV9 and TRBJ2-2; D might be TRBD1 (6 bases). V was cut by 7 bases and J by 5 bases, with 12 bases left in between. The CDR3 runs 13 residues. Germline V gene lookup returns CDR1 SGDLS and CDR2 YYNGEE. The CDR3 here is CASLGTRTGELFF. The CDR3, as DNA: TGTGCCAGCCTCGGGACACGTACCGGGGAGCTGTTTTTT.

The chain employs TRBV19 and TRBJ1-4; D may be TRBD1 (5 bases). The germline V gene encodes CDR1 LNHDA and CDR2 SQIVND (reference sequence). There are 13 residues in the CDR3. The V gene lost 11 bases and the J gene lost 6 bases, with 16 bases spanning the gap. CDR3 in amino acids: CALAPREDEKLFF. The CDR3 region has the DNA TGTGCCCTTGCTCCCAGGGAGGATGAAAAACTGTTTTTT.